This T cell receptor beta chain was documented in a study of spatial heterogeneity in lung cancer. Whole-study context: Detection of beta-chain sequences consistently exceeded that of alpha-chain sequences.

The CDR3 contains 15 residues. J was trimmed by 0 bases and V by 6 bases; bases with no gene match: 3. Per the germline V gene, CDR1 is SGHTA and CDR2 is FQGTGA. The table lists this clonotype with a count of one. Since the library was made to target alpha chains, this beta chain is a stray read and its abundance is not meaningful. TCRdb processed the 5' RACE reads anew with MiXCR; each CDR3 protein has one entry. The data hold approximately 1,000 distinct CDR3 sequences, with around 25% observed a single time. Time point of the sample: sample taken at primary tumor resection. Whole RNA came from tumor, nontumor lung or frozen PBMC and was sequenced without being sorted.

The sequence was collected from a female donor with early-stage non-small cell lung cancer. The sequences come from PBMCs, collected at surgery. The chain links TRBV7-3 to TRBJ2-1, with TRBD1 identical over 9 bases. The CDR3 DNA reads as TGTGCCAGCAGTCAGGACAGGGGCTCCTACAATGAGCAGTTCTTC. Translating it yields CASSQDRGSYNEQFF.